Described below is a single T cell receptor beta chain sequence and its context. Losses at the gene ends were 1 base for V and 8 bases for J; bases not matched to a gene: 6. This CDR3 comprises 16 residues. Germline V gene data show CDR1 as SGHTA and CDR2 as FQGTGA. The sample is drawn from a study of cytomegalovirus exposure and HLA in healthy donors. Both 60 Vbeta primers and 13 Jbeta primers went into the PCR. Here immunoSEQ multiplex PCR was the method, and the copy in TCRdb shows in-frame clones only, minus some. This repertoire shows around 150,000 clones, around 81% found once; its top ten account for less than 3%.

This rearrangement joins TRBV7-3 to TRBJ2-1, with TRBD2 matching 12 bases. The TCR comes from a male donor in good health and CMV-seronegative. The source material was PBMCs. The CDR3 DNA is TGTGCCAGCAGCTTAAGACTAGCGGGAGATGTAGATGAGCAGTTCTTC. This gives the protein CASSLRLAGDVDEQFF.